This TCR beta chain is from a study of T cell responses to AZD1222 COVID-19 vaccine (dated by TCRdb to the early 2020s). In terms of the full investigation: AZD1222 recipients whose second dose came at about 4 weeks and those whose second dose came at about 12 weeks were combined into one group, since spike-specific TCR depth and breadth did not differ between the two schedules. TCR sequencing covered roughly 230 trial participants: 200 to 210 given two doses of AZD1222 and approximately 26 given two doses of MenACWY control vaccine. Trial participants were enrolled into age subgroups of 18-55, 56-69 and 70-plus years, which contained about 150, 28 and 57 TCR-sequenced participants, respectively. Overall study outcomes, separate from this receptor: Nearly half of unique spike-specific TCRs reportedly recognized epitopes outside regions mutated in the B.1.351 and B.1.1.7 variants. In the small 56-69-year group, the increase in depth fell short of significance, most likely because of low power. Most participants were white British and females outnumbered males, and the authors suggested that clonal diversity may have been underestimated. No day 14 peak-response samples were available, so repertoires were characterized only after the peak T cell response. A significant rise in spike-specific TCR breadth and depth was observed after two AZD1222 doses relative to day 0 and relative to MenACWY recipients. Conclusions about previously exposed vaccinees are limited, since just five to seven AZD1222 recipients were seropositive for SARS-CoV-2 at baseline. The whole spike protein was spanned by vaccine-associated CD4 TCRs, and dominant responses were seen in regions 160-218 and 743-854.

The time point label on this specimen signifies: baseline before first vaccination. Samples from vaccinated people were obtained from the UK trials COV001 and COV002, which included a single-blind randomized controlled phase 2/3 trial of AZD1222 (ChAdOx1 nCoV-19) in healthy adults. For TCRbeta chain sequencing, PBMC samples from trial participants were taken at day 0 and at day 28 after the second dose. This clone was seen just once. This clone's antigen is unknown. No base quality values were provided; no much bigger clone lies one nucleotide off. Trimming takes 6 bases off V and 3 bases off J; junction bases not matched to a gene: 11. Taken from the germline V gene (reference sequence), the CDR1 and CDR2 loops are GTSNPN and SVGIG. The CDR3 runs 14 residues from the cysteine to the phenylalanine. Only the CDR3 portion is preserved as DNA: 42 bases, with reading frame beginning at the first base.

The CDR3 regions of human TCRbeta chains were analyzed by immunosequencing. Per the source publication's procedure: Repertoire TCRs were matched against a reference library of SARS-CoV-2-specific TCRs generated with the MIRA antigen-specificity platform. Breadth was defined as the fraction of unique TCRs that were SARS-CoV-2-associated, and depth was defined as the fraction of total T cells that were SARS-CoV-2-associated. Using the MIRA data, each spike-specific TCR was mapped to the spike region that the TCR reacts to and placed in a CD4 or CD8 class. Log10-transformed breadth and depth values were compared by one-way ANOVA with Sidak's multiple comparisons tests. TCRdb holds this immuneACCESS table with in-frame rearrangements only. Some clones are missing; in checked studies, unresolved V genes explain under half, and the rest has no known cause. Clonal size and the V and J genes are those of that table, whereas D and trimming came from the DNA. Across this sample there are just under 85,000 clones, with about 82% seen only once. In total, the top ten clones hold roughly 8.7% of the sample.

The sample consisted of peripheral blood, taken on day 0 of AZD1222 vaccination. This receptor was identified in an adult in good health. The V and J genes are TRBV30 and TRBJ2-7, with TRBD2 matching 7 junction bases. The DNA sequence is as follows: TGTGCCTGCGGTGTGTGGGGGAGGGTCTACGAGCAGTACTTC. This translates into CACGVWGRVYEQYF.